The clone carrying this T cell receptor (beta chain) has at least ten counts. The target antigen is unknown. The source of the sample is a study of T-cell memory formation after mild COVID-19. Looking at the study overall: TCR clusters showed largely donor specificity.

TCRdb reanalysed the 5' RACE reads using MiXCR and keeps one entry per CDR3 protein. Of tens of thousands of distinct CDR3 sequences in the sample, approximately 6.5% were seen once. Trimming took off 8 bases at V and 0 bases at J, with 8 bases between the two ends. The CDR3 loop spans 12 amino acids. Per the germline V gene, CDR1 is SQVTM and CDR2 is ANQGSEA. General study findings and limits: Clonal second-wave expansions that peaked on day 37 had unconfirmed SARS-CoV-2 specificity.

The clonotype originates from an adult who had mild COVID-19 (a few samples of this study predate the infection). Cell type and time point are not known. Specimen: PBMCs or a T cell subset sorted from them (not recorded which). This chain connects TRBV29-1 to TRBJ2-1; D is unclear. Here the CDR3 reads CSLGDSYNEQFF. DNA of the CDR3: TGCAGCCTAGGTGACTCCTACAATGAGCAGTTCTTC.